A single sample is the source of the 17 T cell receptor beta chains below, sequenced in a study of T cells after yellow fever vaccination (dated by TCRdb to between 2018 and 2021). This sample's treatment or condition label indicates: live attenuated yellow fever vaccine strain. Library creation used 5' RACE. Sequencing was performed on an Illumina HiSeq 2500. TCRdb redid the processing of the public reads, applying fastp at Q25 and MiXCR, and retained in-frame beta chains. Every entry covers one CDR3 protein and lists the most common genes and DNA from its rows. For this sample there are about 630,000 distinct CDR3 sequences; roughly 12% appear just once. The top ten hold under 15% of the sample. The specimen was PBMCs, collected on the day of the yellow fever booster vaccination. These receptors came from a man aged 25 to 45 who received the YFV17D yellow fever vaccine.

At least ten counts were recorded for this clonotype. This chain joins TRBV5-1 and TRBJ2-5, with D possibly TRBD2 on 6 matching bases. V was clipped by 0 bases and J by 5 bases, with 26 bases between them. CDR1 is SGHRS, CDR2 YFSETQ, per germline. The CDR3 contains 19 residues. CDR3 residues: CASSLALANRGIRSETQYF. CDR3 sequence (DNA): TGCGCCAGCAGCTTGGCCCTGGCAAACCGGGGGATAAGATCGGAGACCCAGTACTTC.

There are a few counts of this clonotype. The chain is built from TRBV20-1 and TRBJ2-7; 7 bases align to TRBD2. Trimming removed 6 bases from V and 5 bases from J; junction bases left unmatched: 10. Germline loops: CDR1 DFQATT, CDR2 SNEGSKA (reference sequence). The CDR3 covers 13 residues. The CDR3 here is CSAPSGTKDEQYF. CDR3 sequence (DNA): TGCAGTGCCCCCTCCGGGACTAAGGACGAGCAGTACTTC.

The sample holds a few counts of this clonotype. The chain joins TRBV30 to TRBJ1-2; D unresolved. Trimming removed 2 bases at V and 2 bases at J, with 6 bases between. Germline V CDR1 and CDR2: GTSNPN, SVGIG (reference sequence). The CDR3 runs to 12 residues. CDR3 residues: CAWSKQNYGYTF. In nucleotides, the CDR3 is TGTGCCTGGAGTAAACAGAACTATGGCTACACCTTC.

In this sample, this clonotype turned up many times. The chain joins TRBV5-8 to TRBJ2-2; D not certain. Trimming pared 5 bases from V and 1 base from J, leaving 9 bases between. Germline V lookup: CDR1 SGHTS, CDR2 YDEGEE. The length of the CDR3 is 14 residues. The CDR3 nucleotides read TGTGCCAGCAGTTTGCCCGGGAACACCGGGGAGCTGTTTTTT. This gives the protein CASSLPGNTGELFF.

This chain joins TRBV2 and TRBJ2-5; the D is unclear. V was pared by 7 bases and J by 2 bases, with 11 bases between. CDR1 and CDR2 (germline): SNHLY, FYNNEI. The CDR3 extends over 13 amino acids. This CDR3 is CASTYGRQETQYF. CDR3 nucleotides: TGTGCCAGCACTTACGGACGGCAAGAGACCCAGTACTTC.

V is TRBV15 and J is TRBJ2-1; tentatively, D is TRBD1 or TRBD2 (5 bases each). V was trimmed by 2 bases and J by 6 bases, leaving 14 bases between them. The CDR3 consists of 15 residues. From germline, CDR1 is LNHNV and CDR2 YYDKDF (reference sequence). CDR3 DNA: TGTGCCACCAGCAGACGGGCCCTGGGGGTCAATGAGCAGTTCTTC. As protein: CATSRRALGVNEQFF.

This clonotype was seen a few times. The chain links TRBV9 to TRBJ2-3; 7 nucleotides match TRBD2. The length of the CDR3 is 16 residues. Trimming removed 4 bases from V and 0 bases from J; junction bases left unmatched: 8. Germline V gene data show CDR1 as SGDLS and CDR2 as YYNGEE. The CDR3 region is CASSRELAISTDTQYF. CDR3 in DNA: TGTGCCAGCAGCCGCGAACTAGCGATTAGCACAGATACGCAGTATTTT.

This clonotype has a handful of counts. The chain has TRBV7-2 and TRBJ1-5; D ambiguous. Germline CDR1 reads SGHTA; CDR2 reads FQGNSA. Trimming pared 4 bases from V and 4 bases from J, leaving 14 bases between. The CDR3 is made up of 15 amino acids. CDR3 sequence: CASSSDRAVNQPQHF. CDR3 bases: TGTGCCAGCAGCTCAGACCGGGCCGTTAATCAGCCCCAGCATTTT.

This clonotype was recorded a few times. The rearrangement links TRBV28 to TRBJ1-3; the D is unclear. The V and J ends lost 6 bases and 1 base respectively, with 10 bases between them. The CDR3 is 14 residues long. Germline loops: CDR1 MDHEN, CDR2 SYDVKM. The CDR3 protein is CASRVLRSGNTIYF. The CDR3 nucleotides are TGTGCCAGCAGGGTCCTCCGGTCTGGAAACACCATATATTTT.

This clonotype has only a few counts. The chain joins TRBV7-9 to TRBJ2-7; 15 bases agree with TRBD2. CDR3 length equals 15 residues. Looked up from germline, CDR1 is SEHNR and CDR2 is FQNEAQ (reference sequence). Trimming removed 2 bases from V and 6 bases from J; junction bases left unmatched: 2. CDR3 in DNA: TGTGCCAGCAGCTTAAGGACTAGCGGGAGGGCCGAGCAGTACTTC. Protein product: CASSLRTSGRAEQYF.

This clonotype has a handful of counts. The J gene is TRBJ2-4, the V gene TRBV4-3; 10 nucleotides line up with TRBD2. The V segment lost 0 bases and the J segment 6 bases; nucleotides outside the gene matches: 2. Germline assignment: CDR1 LGHNA and CDR2 YSLEER. The CDR3 totals 15 residues. For the CDR3, the DNA is TGCGCCAGCAGCCAAGAAGCTAGCGGGAGAAACATTCAGTACTTC. Its protein product is CASSQEASGRNIQYF.

This clonotype was counted ten times or more. The chain recombines TRBV7-9 with TRBJ2-1, with 12 bases lining up with TRBD2. Germline lookup yields CDR1 SEHNR and CDR2 FQNEAQ (reference sequence). The CDR3 runs 14 residues. The V segment lost 11 bases and the J segment 4 bases; nucleotides outside the gene matches: 6. DNA for the CDR3: TGTGCCGGCCGGACTAGCGGGACTTACAATGAGCAGTTCTTC. It translates to CAGRTSGTYNEQFF.

CDR3 region: CSGWRPNTGELFF. The CDR3 DNA reads as TGCAGCGGTTGGCGGCCGAACACCGGGGAGCTGTTTTTT. This rearrangement joins TRBV29-1 to TRBJ2-2, with no clear D. The CDR3 runs 13 residues. In germline, CDR1 is SQVTM, CDR2 ANQGSEA. V lost 7 bases, J lost 0 bases, and 9 bases lay in between.

The table lists this clonotype with many counts. The V gene is TRBV7-9, the J gene TRBJ1-2; 7 nucleotides match TRBD1. With V trimmed by 5 bases and J by 8 bases, 8 bases remained unmatched. From germline, CDR1 is SEHNR and CDR2 FQNEAQ (reference sequence). There are 13 residues in the CDR3. The CDR3 spells CASSPDRAGGYTF. The CDR3 DNA sequence: TGTGCCAGCAGCCCCGACAGGGCGGGAGGCTACACCTTC.

This clonotype was detected only a few times. The rearrangement uses TRBV29-1 and TRBJ1-3, with D possibly TRBD1 on 6 matching bases. The ends were cut back, 4 bases at V and 3 bases at J, with 19 bases in the middle. Germline lookup yields CDR1 SQVTM and CDR2 ANQGSEA. This CDR3 region has 16 residues. The CDR3 DNA follows: TGCAGCGTTGTGGCGAGGGGGAGGGAACATGGAAACACCATATATTTT. Its translation: CSVVARGREHGNTIYF. Full variable domain (remainder filled in from reference TRBV29-1 and TRBJ1-3): SAVISQKPSRDICQRGTSLTIQCQVDSQVTMMFWYRQQPGQSLTLIATANQGSEATYESGFVIDKFPISRPNLTFSTLTVSNMSPEDSSIYLCSVVARGREHGNTIYFGEGSWLTVV.

This clonotype was picked up a small number of times. The V gene is TRBV19, the J gene TRBJ2-4; 7 bases match TRBD1. V dropped 7 bases and J dropped 1; count of bases not matched to a gene: 4. The length of the CDR3 is 14 residues. CDR1 LNHDA and CDR2 SQIVND come from the germline V gene (reference sequence). The CDR3 loop is CASNDRAAKNIQYF. The CDR3 DNA sequence: TGTGCCAGTAATGACAGGGCGGCCAAAAACATTCAGTACTTC.

This clonotype has just a few counts. The gene calls are TRBV6-2 or TRBV6-3 and TRBJ1-1; D gene ambiguous. This CDR3 has 14 amino acids. V dropped 3 bases and J dropped 2 bases, with 10 bases sitting between them. In germline, CDR1 is MNHEY, CDR2 SVGEGT. The CDR3 DNA sequence: TGTGCCAGCAGTTATTCAGAATTCAACACTGAAGCTTTCTTT. Translating gives CASSYSEFNTEAFF.